This TCR beta chain was captured in a study of response to subunit inactivated influenza vaccine. General observations from the study: The authors proposed limited new T cell recruitment per seasonal influenza vaccination.

Looked up from germline, CDR1 is LGHNA and CDR2 is YSLEER. CDR3 size: 15 residues. V was clipped by 2 bases and J by 6 bases, with 14 bases between them. Via MiXCR, TCRdb re-called the RT-PCR reads, giving one row per CDR3 protein. The data show about 570,000 distinct CDR3 sequences, 10% to 12% seen once. About this clonotype itself: The antigen remains undetermined.

These data also formed part of another study, on T cells expressing NK-cell markers. That investigation notes: The TCR beta cDNA came from 5'RACE template switching with UMIs. An anti-gamma-delta TCR antibody confined sorting to alpha-beta TCR T cells across several of the experiments.

This material consisted of PBMCs from blood, taken on the day of vaccination. The sequence derives from a man in his forties or fifties who received an inactivated influenza vaccine. The genes are TRBV4-3 and TRBJ2-1; D may be TRBD1 (5 bases). In nucleotides, the CDR3 is TGCGCCAGCAGCCAACTCGCCAAGGGGATCAATGAGCAGTTCTTC. This sequence encodes CASSQLAKGINEQFF.